A selection of T cell receptor beta chains follows, all from one sample in a study of blood T cell repertoires in COVID-19. Assay used: immunoSEQ multiplex PCR; TCRdb lists only in-frame clones, some missing. The sample records approximately 230,000 clones, approximately 79% being singletons. Sequenced input: peripheral blood. These receptors were taken from a woman in her 40s with active or convalescent COVID-19. Each CDR3 is given with its conserved first and last residue. The D gene is left open where the match is weak. Clone size is shown for a subset of rows, as once, few, many or a class of expanded clone.

J	V	size	D	CDR3	DNA
TRBJ2-3	TRBV19	-	-	CASSTRDTQYF	TGTGCCAGTAGTACCAGGGATACGCAGTATTTT
TRBJ1-2	TRBV29-1	-	-	CSVERGTNYGYTF	TGCAGCGTTGAAAGGGGAACTAACTATGGCTACACCTTC
TRBJ1-4	TRBV3-1/TRBV3-2	-	TRBD1	CASSHTDRELFF	TGTGCCAGCAGCCACACCGACAGGGAACTGTTTTTT
TRBJ1-2	TRBV27	-	TRBD1	CASSWDSSYGYTF	TGTGCCAGCAGCTGGGACAGTTCCTATGGCTACACCTTC
TRBJ1-1	TRBV5-4	-	-	CASSLMGLNTEAFF	TGTGCCAGCAGCTTGATGGGCTTGAACACTGAAGCTTTCTTT
TRBJ1-1	TRBV7-2	-	-	CASSAWFDSSTEAFF	TGTGCCAGCAGCGCTTGGTTCGACAGTAGTACTGAAGCTTTCTTT
TRBJ2-3	TRBV18	many	-	CASSPAFRGDTQYF	TGTGCCAGCTCACCGGCATTCAGGGGTGATACGCAGTATTTT
TRBJ1-5	TRBV29-1	-	-	CSVGNGAGTQPQHF	TGCAGCGTTGGTAACGGAGCGGGGACTCAGCCCCAGCATTTT
TRBJ2-7	TRBV6-6	few	TRBD1	CASTPGQGNYEQYF	TGTGCCAGCACCCCGGGACAGGGAAATTACGAGCAGTACTTC
TRBJ1-5	TRBV6-2/TRBV6-3	-	TRBD1	CASSQGGTGLRQPQHF	TGTGCCAGCAGCCAAGGGGGGACAGGGCTGCGCCAGCCCCAGCATTTT
TRBJ2-1	TRBV6-6	-	-	CASSYSRVYNEQFF	TGTGCCAGCAGTTACTCAAGAGTTTACAATGAGCAGTTCTTC
TRBJ1-6	TRBV4-1	many	-	CASSQEDTPSPLHF	TGCGCCAGCAGCCAAGAGGACACCCCCTCACCCCTCCACTTT
TRBJ1-2	TRBV5-4	-	-	CASSSDSYGYTF	TGTGCCAGCAGCTCCGACAGCTATGGCTACACCTTC
TRBJ1-2	TRBV4-1	-	TRBD1	CASSHRIRGATGGNYGYTF	TGCGCCAGCAGCCACCGGATTCGAGGTGCGACAGGGGGTAACTATGGCTACACCTTC
TRBJ1-1	TRBV12-3/TRBV12-4	many	-	CASSPDRRQAFF	TGTGCCAGCAGTCCCGACAGGCGACAAGCTTTCTTT
TRBJ2-2	TRBV5-1	-	-	CASSLGIGEFAGELFF	TGCGCCAGCAGCTTGGGGATTGGGGAGTTTGCCGGGGAGCTGTTTTTT
TRBJ2-6	TRBV21-1	-	-	CASSKRDSAGSGANVLTF	TGTGCCAGCAGCAAACGGGACAGCGCCGGCTCTGGGGCCAACGTCCTGACTTTC
TRBJ2-2	TRBV5-4	-	-	CASSQLGRGSGELFF	TGTGCCAGCAGCCAACTAGGTCGGGGGTCCGGGGAGCTGTTTTTT
TRBJ2-1	TRBV9	-	-	CASSVEGANEQFF	TGTGCCAGCAGCGTAGAGGGAGCCAATGAGCAGTTCTTC
TRBJ1-2	TRBV2	-	-	CASSESGYTF	TGTGCCAGCAGTGAATCGGGCTACACCTTC
TRBJ2-3	TRBV28	-	-	CASSLPSTDTQYF	TGTGCCAGCAGTTTACCTAGCACAGATACGCAGTATTTT
TRBJ1-2	TRBV5-1	few	-	CASSLGQEGIGTF	TGCGCCAGCAGCTTGGGACAGGAAGGCATCGGCACCTTC
TRBJ2-7	TRBV28	-	TRBD1	CASSFPMDRPQYEQYF	TGTGCCAGCAGTTTCCCAATGGACAGGCCCCAATACGAGCAGTACTTC
TRBJ2-2	TRBV28	-	TRBD1	CASSYQTGWDGELFF	TGTGCCAGCAGTTATCAGACAGGGTGGGACGGGGAGCTGTTTTTT
TRBJ1-5	TRBV7-9	-	-	CASSFGSHSNQPQHF	TGTGCCAGCAGCTTCGGGAGCCATAGCAATCAGCCCCAGCATTTT
TRBJ1-1	TRBV4-1	-	-	CASSGGEMNTEAFF	TGCGCCAGCTCGGGGGGGGAAATGAACACTGAAGCTTTCTTT
TRBJ2-2	TRBV2	few	-	CASRDTWAGELFF	TGTGCCAGTCGGGACACCTGGGCCGGGGAGCTGTTTTTT
TRBJ1-3	TRBV14	-	-	CASSPQATSSGNTIYF	TGTGCCAGCAGCCCCCAGGCGACGAGCTCTGGAAACACCATATATTTT
TRBJ1-5	TRBV5-8	few	-	CASSLSPRGSQPQHF	TGTGCCAGCAGCTTGAGTCCCAGGGGCAGTCAGCCCCAGCATTTT
TRBJ1-6	TRBV5-1	-	TRBD1	CASSLGQGLYSPLHF	TGCGCCAGCAGCTTGGGACAGGGCCTATATTCACCCCTCCACTTT
TRBJ2-7	TRBV5-1	-	-	CASSLVGKRTGYEQYF	TGCGCCAGCAGCTTGGTCGGGAAACGGACGGGCTACGAGCAGTACTTC
TRBJ2-1	TRBV3-1/TRBV3-2	few	-	CASSQGPVAEQFF	TGTGCCAGCAGCCAGGGCCCGGTAGCGGAGCAGTTCTTC
TRBJ1-4	TRBV6-5	few	TRBD1	CASRQGANEKLFF	TGTGCCAGCAGACAGGGGGCTAATGAAAAACTGTTTTTT
TRBJ1-3	TRBV6-5	-	TRBD1	CASRPQGKPGNTIYF	TGTGCCAGCAGGCCACAGGGGAAACCTGGAAACACCATATATTTT
TRBJ2-1	TRBV7-9	-	-	CASSLALGRHHSNEQFF	TGTGCCAGCAGCTTAGCTCTGGGGCGCCACCACTCCAATGAGCAGTTCTTC
TRBJ1-1	TRBV6-5	-	-	CASAGRGLHTEAFF	TGTGCCAGCGCCGGGCGCGGACTTCACACTGAAGCTTTCTTT
TRBJ1-4	TRBV5-1	-	TRBD1	CASSPTGTGEKLFF	TGCGCCAGCAGCCCGACAGGGACGGGTGAAAAACTGTTTTTT
TRBJ2-2	TRBV5-4	-	TRBD2	CASTGGSGGNTGELFF	TGTGCCAGCACCGGGGGGAGCGGGGGGAACACCGGGGAGCTGTTTTTT
TRBJ1-5	TRBV6-1	once	-	CASRQGWYDQPQHF	TGTGCCAGCAGACAGGGATGGTATGATCAGCCCCAGCATTTT
TRBJ1-5	TRBV27	-	TRBD1	CASSSRQGSNQPQHF	TGTGCCAGCAGTTCCCGACAGGGAAGCAATCAGCCCCAGCATTTT
TRBJ2-7	TRBV3-1/TRBV3-2	-	-	CASSQDELYEQYF	TGTGCCAGCAGCCAAGATGAACTCTACGAGCAGTACTTC
TRBJ1-5	TRBV6-4	-	-	CASSDLRGGRRAGQMNKSNQPQHF	TGTGCCAGCAGTGACCTTCGTGGTGGCAGGCGGGCCGGGCAAATGAACAAGAGCAATCAGCCCCAGCATTTT
TRBJ2-2	TRBV3-1/TRBV3-2	-	-	CASSPPGQNTGELFF	TGTGCCAGCAGCCCCCCGGGACAGAACACCGGGGAGCTGTTTTTT
TRBJ1-1	TRBV2	-	TRBD1	CASRGQGMWEAFF	TGTGCCAGCAGAGGACAGGGGATGTGGGAAGCTTTCTTT
TRBJ1-6	TRBV30	-	TRBD1	CAWSGQGNSPLHF	TGTGCCTGGAGTGGACAGGGCAATTCACCCCTCCACTTT
TRBJ2-1	TRBV19	-	-	CASTLRRWGGRNEQFF	TGTGCCAGTACCCTGCGTCGGTGGGGGGGCCGCAATGAGCAGTTCTTC
TRBJ2-2	TRBV13	-	-	CASSLGYRGNTGELFF	TGTGCCAGCAGCTTAGGCTATCGGGGGAACACCGGGGAGCTGTTTTTT
TRBJ1-3	TRBV6-1	-	-	CASSENTSGNTIYF	TGTGCCAGCAGTGAAAACACCTCTGGAAACACCATATATTTT
TRBJ1-2	TRBV3-1/TRBV3-2	-	TRBD1	CASSQTGERAAF	TGTGCCAGCAGCCAAACAGGGGAGAGGGCGGCATTC
TRBJ1-2	TRBV11-1	-	TRBD1	CASSHPRDRFYGYTF	TGTGCCAGCAGCCATCCCCGGGACAGGTTCTATGGCTACACCTTC
TRBJ2-1	TRBV7-3	-	TRBD1	CASSLTGRGSYEQFF	TGTGCCAGCAGCTTAACTGGCAGGGGGAGTTATGAGCAGTTCTTC
TRBJ2-7	TRBV2	few	-	CASSRRSGSYEQYF	TGTGCCAGCAGTAGGCGGAGCGGCTCCTACGAGCAGTACTTC
TRBJ2-3	TRBV9	-	-	CASSDSGLDTQYF	TGTGCCAGCAGCGATTCAGGGTTAGATACGCAGTATTTT
TRBJ2-2	TRBV18	-	-	CASSPSVFGELFF	TGTGCCAGCTCACCAAGCGTCTTCGGGGAGCTGTTTTTT